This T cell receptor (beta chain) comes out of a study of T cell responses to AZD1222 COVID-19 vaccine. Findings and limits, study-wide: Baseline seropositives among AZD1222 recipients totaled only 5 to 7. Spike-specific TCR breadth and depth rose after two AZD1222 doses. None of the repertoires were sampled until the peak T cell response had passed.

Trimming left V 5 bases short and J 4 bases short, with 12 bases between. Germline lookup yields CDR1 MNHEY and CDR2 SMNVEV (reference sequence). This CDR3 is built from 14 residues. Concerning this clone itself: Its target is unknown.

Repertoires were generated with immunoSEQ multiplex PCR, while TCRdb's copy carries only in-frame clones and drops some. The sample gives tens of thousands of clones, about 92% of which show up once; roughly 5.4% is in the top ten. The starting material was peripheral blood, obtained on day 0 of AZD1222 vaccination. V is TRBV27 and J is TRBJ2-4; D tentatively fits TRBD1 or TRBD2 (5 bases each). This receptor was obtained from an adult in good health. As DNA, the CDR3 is TGTGCCAGCAGTCCCGGGGCAGGAAAAAACATTCAGTACTTC. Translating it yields CASSPGAGKNIQYF.